The rows below give T cell receptor beta chains drawn from one sample of a study of Graves' ophthalmopathy and Graves' hyperthyroidism. TCRdb reprocessed the multiplex PCR reads with MiXCR, giving one entry per CDR3 protein. The table has some 350,000 distinct CDR3 sequences, approximately 17% seen once. Sample: peripheral blood. The receptors stem from an adult woman with stable Graves' hyperthyroidism. Both conserved end residues are part of each CDR3. The D gene is left open where the match is weak. Not all rows give a size; the values are once, few, many and, for expanded clones, a class.

CDR3: CASSLTLGPLMGAGEQYF; DNA: TGTGCCAGCAGCTTAACTCTCGGGCCCCTGATGGGGGCTGGCGAGCAGTACTTC; J: TRBJ2-7; D: .; size: many; V: TRBV11-2
CDR3: CASSLDWPSNTGELFF; DNA: TGCGCCAGCAGCTTGGACTGGCCCTCGAACACCGGGGAGCTGTTTTTT; J: TRBJ2-2; D: .; size: few; V: TRBV5-1
CDR3: CASSSGAGTNTGELFF; DNA: TGTGCCAGCAGCTCAGGGGCGGGGACGAACACCGGGGAGCTGTTTTTT; J: TRBJ2-2; D: .; size: many; V: TRBV7-9
CDR3: CASSRLAGLSETQYF; DNA: TGTGCCAGCAGTAGACTAGCGGGACTCTCCGAGACCCAGTACTTC; J: TRBJ2-5; D: TRBD2; size: many; V: TRBV12-3/TRBV12-4
CDR3: CANSSPTENNQPQHF; DNA: TGTGCCAACAGTTCCCCGACAGAAAACAACCAGCCCCAGCATTTT; J: TRBJ1-5; D: .; size: many; V: TRBV28
CDR3: CASSRTQGTNTEAFF; DNA: TGTGCCAGCAGTAGGACCCAGGGGACGAACACTGAAGCTTTCTTT; J: TRBJ1-1; D: .; size: many; V: TRBV12-3/TRBV12-4
CDR3: CASSEAWAENTEAFF; DNA: TGTGCCAGCAGTGAAGCTTGGGCGGAAAACACTGAAGCTTTCTTT; J: TRBJ1-1; D: .; size: many; V: TRBV2
CDR3: CASSRGAGSNQPQHF; DNA: TGTGCCAGCAGCAGGGGCGCGGGGAGCAATCAGCCCCAGCATTTT; J: TRBJ1-5; D: .; size: many; V: TRBV7-2
CDR3: CASSYSRSGRARGAGDLFF; DNA: TGTGCCAGCAGTTACTCGAGAAGCGGGAGGGCCCGCGGGGCCGGGGATCTGTTTTTT; J: TRBJ2-2; D: TRBD2; size: .; V: TRBV6-2/TRBV6-3
CDR3: CASSQGQGFTGREQYF; DNA: TGCGCCAGCAGCCAAGGGCAAGGTTTCACGGGTAGGGAGCAGTACTTC; J: TRBJ2-7; D: .; size: many; V: TRBV4-1
CDR3: CASSPFQVSSYEQYF; DNA: TGTGCCAGCAGCCCATTCCAGGTGAGCTCCTACGAGCAGTACTTC; J: TRBJ2-7; D: .; size: .; V: TRBV14
CDR3: CAKRAPRREGDEQYF; DNA: TGTGCCAAGCGTGCCCCTCGGCGGGAGGGGGACGAGCAGTACTTC; J: TRBJ2-7; D: TRBD2; size: many; V: TRBV12-3/TRBV12-4
CDR3: CASARQGPPVGYTF; DNA: TGTGCTAGTGCCAGACAGGGTCCCCCCGTTGGCTACACCTTC; J: TRBJ1-2; D: TRBD1; size: .; V: TRBV12-5
CDR3: CASTRGPGLAGGPPSYEQYF; DNA: TGTGCCAGCACACGGGGGCCGGGACTAGCGGGAGGGCCCCCGTCCTACGAGCAGTACTTC; J: TRBJ2-7; D: TRBD2; size: .; V: TRBV5-6
CDR3: CSRLVGELFF; DNA: TGCAGCCGCTTGGTGGGGGAGCTGTTTTTT; J: TRBJ2-2; D: .; size: .; V: TRBV29-1
CDR3: CATSRQGSSYNSPLHF; DNA: TGTGCCACCAGCAGACAGGGGAGCTCCTATAATTCACCCCTCCACTTT; J: TRBJ1-6; D: .; size: many; V: TRBV15
CDR3: CASSLTGQPAKNIQYF; DNA: TGTGCCAGCAGCTTAACGGGCCAGCCAGCCAAAAACATTCAGTACTTC; J: TRBJ2-4; D: .; size: .; V: TRBV7-3
CDR3: CAHRGFKGYTF; DNA: TGTGCCCACAGGGGGTTTAAGGGCTACACCTTC; J: TRBJ1-2; D: TRBD1; size: many; V: TRBV30
CDR3: CASSPGRDKIGTQYF; DNA: TGTGCCAGCAGCCCAGGCAGAGATAAGATTGGGACCCAGTACTTC; J: TRBJ2-5; D: .; size: .; V: TRBV7-2
CDR3: CASSQGNRRGPYGGYTF; DNA: TGCGCCAGCAGCCAAGGCAACCGCAGGGGGCCGTATGGTGGCTACACCTTC; J: TRBJ1-2; D: TRBD1; size: many; V: TRBV4-1
CDR3: CASSPGTSTYEQYF; DNA: TGTGCCAGCTCGCCTGGGACGTCGACCTACGAGCAGTACTTC; J: TRBJ2-7; D: .; size: many; V: TRBV18
CDR3: CASSIGGRYEQYF; DNA: TGTGCCAGTAGTATAGGTGGCCGCTACGAGCAGTACTTC; J: TRBJ2-7; D: .; size: many; V: TRBV19
CDR3: CAWSYRDSSRTDTQYF; DNA: TGTGCCTGGAGTTACCGGGACAGCTCACGGACGGATACGCAGTATTTT; J: TRBJ2-3; D: TRBD1; size: .; V: TRBV30
CDR3: CASSPEVELFF; DNA: TGTGCCAGCAGTCCCGAAGTAGAGCTGTTTTTT; J: TRBJ2-2; D: .; size: many; V: TRBV6-1
CDR3: CASSQSVTYGYTF; DNA: TGCGCCAGCAGCCAGTCCGTAACCTATGGCTACACCTTC; J: TRBJ1-2; D: .; size: many; V: TRBV4-1
CDR3: CASGLAGGPNEQYF; DNA: TGTGCCAGCGGACTAGCGGGAGGGCCAAACGAGCAGTACTTC; J: TRBJ2-7; D: TRBD2; size: .; V: TRBV12-3/TRBV12-4
CDR3: CATSGAGPNQPQHF; DNA: TGTGCCACCAGTGGCGCAGGGCCCAATCAGCCCCAGCATTTT; J: TRBJ1-5; D: .; size: many; V: TRBV24-1
CDR3: CASSQARYRQSNYGYTF; DNA: TGCGCCAGCAGCCAAGCACGTTACAGGCAATCTAACTATGGCTACACCTTC; J: TRBJ1-2; D: .; size: few; V: TRBV4-1
CDR3: CASSLFFGQSYEQYF; DNA: TGTGCCAGCAGTTTATTTTTCGGACAGAGCTACGAGCAGTACTTC; J: TRBJ2-7; D: .; size: many; V: TRBV28